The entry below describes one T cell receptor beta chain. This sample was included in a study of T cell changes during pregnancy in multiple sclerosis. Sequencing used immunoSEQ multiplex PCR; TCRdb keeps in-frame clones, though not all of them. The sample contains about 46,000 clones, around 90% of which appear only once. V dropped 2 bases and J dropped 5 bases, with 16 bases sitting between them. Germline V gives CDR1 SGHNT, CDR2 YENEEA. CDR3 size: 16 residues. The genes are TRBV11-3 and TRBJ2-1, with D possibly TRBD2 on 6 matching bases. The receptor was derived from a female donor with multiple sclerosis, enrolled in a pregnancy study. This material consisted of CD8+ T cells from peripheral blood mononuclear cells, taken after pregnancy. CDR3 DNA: TGTGCCAGCAGCTTAACCTCCCAGCGGGTGAACAATGAGCAGTTCTTC. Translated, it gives CASSLTSQRVNNEQFF.